This TCR beta chain was profiled in a study of shared clonotypes between healthy human individuals. Sequencing used immunoSEQ multiplex PCR; TCRdb keeps in-frame clones, though not all of them. The sample includes about 2.1 million clones, about 94% of them seen just once. In the naive CD8 group, cells lacked CD45RO and were positively selected for CCR7, so terminally differentiated effector memory CD45RA+ cells were left out. The CDR3 sequence is 14 residues long. Germline-derived CDR1 and CDR2 are SGHVS and FQNEAQ. With 1 base removed from V and 6 bases from J, the gap between germline ends came to 9 bases.

The TCR comes from a man between 18 and 29 years old in good health. Some clones in this sample may be carry-over from other donors' samples. The rearrangement uses TRBV7-8 and TRBJ2-2; D not certain. Sequenced: naive CD8+ T cells from PBMCs. The CDR3 DNA reads as TGTGCCAGCAGCTTAGGCCCCCTATCCGGGGAGCTGTTTTTT. Protein: CASSLGPLSGELFF.